Listed below are T cell receptor beta chains from one sample, sequenced in a study of cytomegalovirus exposure and HLA in healthy donors. Clones were sequenced by immunoSEQ multiplex PCR, and TCRdb holds only the in-frame ones, with some missing. The sample includes about 140,000 clones, around 80% seen only once; the top ten take 1.5% to 2.5%. Sequencing was done on a sample of PBMCs. The receptors derive from a woman between 35 and 50 years old in good health and CMV-seronegative. The CDR3 runs from the conserved cysteine through the conserved F or W. D genes are given only for firm matches. A clone size is listed for some rows: how often the clone was seen (once, few, many), or a class if it is expanded.

clone size: -; V gene: TRBV27; J gene: TRBJ2-4; D gene: TRBD1; CDR3 DNA: TGTGCCAGCAGACTACTGGGACAGGGGGAGGACATTCAGTACTTC; CDR3 protein: CASRLLGQGEDIQYF
clone size: -; V gene: TRBV4-3; J gene: TRBJ2-1; D gene: -; CDR3 DNA: TGCGCCAGCAGCCAAGCGTACGGACATACCGTAGCCGGCTACAATGAGCAGTTCTTC; CDR3 protein: CASSQAYGHTVAGYNEQFF
clone size: -; V gene: TRBV6-1; J gene: TRBJ2-7; D gene: TRBD1; CDR3 DNA: TGTGCCAGCAATCCCCTGGGACAGGCCTACGAGCAGTACTTC; CDR3 protein: CASNPLGQAYEQYF
clone size: -; V gene: TRBV7-2; J gene: TRBJ2-2; D gene: TRBD2; CDR3 DNA: TGTGCCAGCAGCTTGGGGAGGGCCCCCACCGGGGAGCTGTTTTTT; CDR3 protein: CASSLGRAPTGELFF
clone size: -; V gene: TRBV28; J gene: TRBJ2-7; D gene: -; CDR3 DNA: TGTGCCAGCAGTTTATGGGGGGGAAACTACGAGCAGTACTTC; CDR3 protein: CASSLWGGNYEQYF
clone size: -; V gene: TRBV15; J gene: TRBJ2-7; D gene: -; CDR3 DNA: TGTGCCACCAGCAGGACCCGAAGCGGAGCCCACTACGAGCAGTACTTC; CDR3 protein: CATSRTRSGAHYEQYF
clone size: -; V gene: TRBV5-4; J gene: TRBJ2-6; D gene: -; CDR3 DNA: TGTGCCAGCAGCTTGGCTAATAGCCTGGGTGGGGCCAACGTCCTGACTTTC; CDR3 protein: CASSLANSLGGANVLTF
clone size: -; V gene: TRBV5-1; J gene: TRBJ2-3; D gene: TRBD2; CDR3 DNA: TGCGCCAGCAGCCATGGACTAGCGGGAGGGGACAGCCGAGGGCAGTATTTT; CDR3 protein: CASSHGLAGGDSRGQYF
clone size: -; V gene: TRBV6-5; J gene: TRBJ2-7; D gene: TRBD2; CDR3 DNA: TGTGCCAGCAGTTACTCCACGGGACTAGTAAACTACGAGCAGTACTTC; CDR3 protein: CASSYSTGLVNYEQYF
clone size: -; V gene: TRBV2; J gene: TRBJ1-1; D gene: TRBD1; CDR3 DNA: TGTGCCAGCAGCCGGGACAGGGGATGGAACACTGAAGCTTTCTTT; CDR3 protein: CASSRDRGWNTEAFF
clone size: -; V gene: TRBV10-3; J gene: TRBJ1-2; D gene: TRBD1; CDR3 DNA: TGTGCCATCAGTGAGCCAGACAGGGTTGTGGCACGCGATGGCTACACCTTC; CDR3 protein: CAISEPDRVVARDGYTF
clone size: once; V gene: TRBV29-1; J gene: TRBJ2-3; D gene: -; CDR3 DNA: TGCAGCGTTCGACAGTCGCCAGATACGCAGTATTTT; CDR3 protein: CSVRQSPDTQYF
clone size: -; V gene: TRBV19; J gene: TRBJ2-7; D gene: TRBD2; CDR3 DNA: TGTGCCAGTAGTATGACAGCTAGCGGGAGGGCCTACGAGCAGTACTTC; CDR3 protein: CASSMTASGRAYEQYF
clone size: few; V gene: TRBV28; J gene: TRBJ1-1; D gene: -; CDR3 DNA: TGTGCCAGCAGTTCCACGTTAATCCGGGTGACTGAAGCTTTCTTT; CDR3 protein: CASSSTLIRVTEAFF
clone size: -; V gene: TRBV28; J gene: TRBJ1-4; D gene: TRBD1; CDR3 DNA: TGTGCCAGCAGGACAGGGATTGAAAAACTGTTTTTT; CDR3 protein: CASRTGIEKLFF
clone size: few; V gene: TRBV9; J gene: TRBJ2-2; D gene: TRBD2; CDR3 DNA: TGTGCCAGCAGCGTAACGGCGGGAGGGCCGGTCGGGGAGCTGTTTTTT; CDR3 protein: CASSVTAGGPVGELFF
clone size: -; V gene: TRBV7-9; J gene: TRBJ2-7; D gene: TRBD1; CDR3 DNA: TGTGCCAGCAGCCCAACAGGGGGCGCGTACGAGCAGTACTTC; CDR3 protein: CASSPTGGAYEQYF
clone size: -; V gene: TRBV5-5; J gene: TRBJ1-2; D gene: -; CDR3 DNA: TGTGCCAGTAGCTTCTCAGTTGCAACTAGGCACTATGGCTACACCTTC; CDR3 protein: CASSFSVATRHYGYTF
clone size: -; V gene: TRBV28; J gene: TRBJ2-7; D gene: -; CDR3 DNA: TGTGCCAGCAAGACCTGGGGAGAGGGCGAGCAGTACTTC; CDR3 protein: CASKTWGEGEQYF
clone size: -; V gene: TRBV5-1; J gene: TRBJ1-2; D gene: TRBD1; CDR3 DNA: TGCGCCAGCAGCCTTGGGGACAGTAACTATGGCTACACCTTC; CDR3 protein: CASSLGDSNYGYTF
clone size: -; V gene: TRBV4-2; J gene: TRBJ2-7; D gene: -; CDR3 DNA: TGTGCCAGCAGCCCGGCTAGACCACCCTACGAGCAGTACTTC; CDR3 protein: CASSPARPPYEQYF
clone size: -; V gene: TRBV25-1; J gene: TRBJ2-7; D gene: TRBD2; CDR3 DNA: TGTGCCAGCAAAGGCCGACTAGCGGAGGACTACGAGCAGTACTTC; CDR3 protein: CASKGRLAEDYEQYF
clone size: -; V gene: TRBV9; J gene: TRBJ2-7; D gene: -; CDR3 DNA: TGTGCCAGCAGCGTAAGACAGGAAAGCTACGAGCAGTACTTC; CDR3 protein: CASSVRQESYEQYF
clone size: -; V gene: TRBV7-2; J gene: TRBJ1-2; D gene: -; CDR3 DNA: TGTGCCAGCAGCTTAGCGGTGGGGGGGGCCTATGGCTACACCTTC; CDR3 protein: CASSLAVGGAYGYTF
clone size: -; V gene: TRBV27; J gene: TRBJ2-6; D gene: -; CDR3 DNA: TGTGCCAGCAGTTTATCCGCAGGGACTGGGGCCAACGTCCTGACTTTC; CDR3 protein: CASSLSAGTGANVLTF
clone size: -; V gene: TRBV7-2; J gene: TRBJ2-1; D gene: TRBD1; CDR3 DNA: TGTGCCAGCAGCTTAGACAGGGGATCCTACAATGAGCAGTTCTTC; CDR3 protein: CASSLDRGSYNEQFF
clone size: -; V gene: TRBV10-3; J gene: TRBJ2-7; D gene: TRBD1; CDR3 DNA: TGTGCCATCAGGGGTCGGGACAGGGTAAACGAGCAGTACTTC; CDR3 protein: CAIRGRDRVNEQYF
clone size: -; V gene: TRBV28; J gene: TRBJ1-2; D gene: TRBD1; CDR3 DNA: TGTGCCAGCTACGAGTCGACAGGGCCTTATGGCTACACCTTC; CDR3 protein: CASYESTGPYGYTF
clone size: -; V gene: TRBV19; J gene: TRBJ2-3; D gene: -; CDR3 DNA: TGTGCCAGTAGTGCCCGGCCTCTAGCGCTCAGCACAGATACGCAGTATTTT; CDR3 protein: CASSARPLALSTDTQYF
clone size: -; V gene: TRBV4-2; J gene: TRBJ2-1; D gene: TRBD2; CDR3 DNA: TGTGCCAGCAGCCAAGACCGGGGGGCCTACAATGAGCAGTTCTTC; CDR3 protein: CASSQDRGAYNEQFF
clone size: -; V gene: TRBV7-2; J gene: TRBJ1-1; D gene: TRBD1; CDR3 DNA: TGTGCCAGCAGCCACGACCTGGGACAGGGCATGGCTGAAGCTTTCTTT; CDR3 protein: CASSHDLGQGMAEAFF
clone size: -; V gene: TRBV29-1; J gene: TRBJ2-2; D gene: TRBD1; CDR3 DNA: TGCAGCGGGGGACAGGGGACCGGGGAGCTGTTTTTT; CDR3 protein: CSGGQGTGELFF
clone size: -; V gene: TRBV4-3; J gene: TRBJ1-5; D gene: -; CDR3 DNA: TGCGCCAGCAGCCAAGATCCGGGACAACCCCATCAGCCCCAGCATTTT; CDR3 protein: CASSQDPGQPHQPQHF
clone size: -; V gene: TRBV29-1; J gene: TRBJ2-3; D gene: -; CDR3 DNA: TGCAGCGTTGGGCCCTCGCAGTCCACAGATACGCAGTATTTT; CDR3 protein: CSVGPSQSTDTQYF
clone size: -; V gene: TRBV6-4; J gene: TRBJ2-3; D gene: TRBD2; CDR3 DNA: TGTGCCAGCAGTGGAGCGGGAGGGACAGATACGCAGTATTTT; CDR3 protein: CASSGAGGTDTQYF
clone size: -; V gene: TRBV18; J gene: TRBJ1-5; D gene: -; CDR3 DNA: TGTGCCAGCTCACCCTGGGACACACTATTATTTGGGGATCAGCCCCAGCATTTT; CDR3 protein: CASSPWDTLLFGDQPQHF
clone size: -; V gene: TRBV27; J gene: TRBJ2-3; D gene: TRBD2; CDR3 DNA: TGTGCCAGCAGCCCCTTACTAGCGGACACAGATACGCAGTATTTT; CDR3 protein: CASSPLLADTDTQYF
clone size: -; V gene: TRBV6-5; J gene: TRBJ1-2; D gene: -; CDR3 DNA: TGTGCCAGCAGTTTGGGGGGGACCTATGGCTACACCTTC; CDR3 protein: CASSLGGTYGYTF
clone size: -; V gene: TRBV18; J gene: TRBJ2-7; D gene: -; CDR3 DNA: TGTGCCAGCTCACCACCTCTGGACACCTACGAGCAGTACTTC; CDR3 protein: CASSPPLDTYEQYF
clone size: -; V gene: TRBV5-1; J gene: TRBJ2-3; D gene: TRBD2; CDR3 DNA: TGCGCCAGCAGCTCGCCACTTCTAGCGGGAGGCCCACTTAGCACAGATACGCAGTATTTT; CDR3 protein: CASSSPLLAGGPLSTDTQYF
clone size: -; V gene: TRBV4-2; J gene: TRBJ1-4; D gene: -; CDR3 DNA: TGTGCCAGCAGCCCCTCGGACAGCTCTAATGAAAAACTGTTTTTT; CDR3 protein: CASSPSDSSNEKLFF
clone size: -; V gene: TRBV2; J gene: TRBJ1-1; D gene: -; CDR3 DNA: TGTGCCAGCAGTGGGACAGTTAGGGACACTGAAGCTTTCTTT; CDR3 protein: CASSGTVRDTEAFF
clone size: -; V gene: TRBV6-1; J gene: TRBJ2-7; D gene: -; CDR3 DNA: TGTGCCAGCACCCTAAGGTGGGAGCGGAACGAGCAGTACTTC; CDR3 protein: CASTLRWERNEQYF
clone size: few; V gene: TRBV7-9; J gene: TRBJ2-7; D gene: -; CDR3 DNA: TGTGCCAGCAGCCAACCGGGACTTTACGAGCAGTACTTC; CDR3 protein: CASSQPGLYEQYF
clone size: -; V gene: TRBV7-2; J gene: TRBJ2-6; D gene: -; CDR3 DNA: TGTGCCAGCAGCTTAGACAGACCCTCTGGGGCCAACGTCCTGACTTTC; CDR3 protein: CASSLDRPSGANVLTF
clone size: -; V gene: TRBV29-1; J gene: TRBJ2-7; D gene: -; CDR3 DNA: TGCAGCGTTGAAGTCTCCGGACTATCATATTACTACGAGCAGTACTTC; CDR3 protein: CSVEVSGLSYYYEQYF